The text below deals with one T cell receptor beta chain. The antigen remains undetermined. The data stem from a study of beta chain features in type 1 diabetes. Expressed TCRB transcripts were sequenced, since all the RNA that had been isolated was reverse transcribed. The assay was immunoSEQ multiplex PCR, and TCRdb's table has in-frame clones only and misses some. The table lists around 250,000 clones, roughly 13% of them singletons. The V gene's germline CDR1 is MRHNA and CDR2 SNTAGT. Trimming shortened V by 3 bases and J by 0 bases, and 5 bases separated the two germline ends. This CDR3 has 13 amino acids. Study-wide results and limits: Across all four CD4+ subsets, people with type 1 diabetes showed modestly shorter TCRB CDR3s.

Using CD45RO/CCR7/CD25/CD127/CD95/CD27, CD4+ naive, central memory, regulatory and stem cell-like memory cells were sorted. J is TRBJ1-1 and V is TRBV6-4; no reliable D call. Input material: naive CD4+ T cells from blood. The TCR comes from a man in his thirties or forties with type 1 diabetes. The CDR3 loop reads CASSERVNTEAFF. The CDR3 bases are TGTGCCAGCAGTGAGAGGGTGAACACTGAAGCTTTCTTT.